This T cell receptor (beta chain) is from a study of cytomegalovirus exposure and HLA in healthy donors (dated by TCRdb to the late 2010s). Study-wide context: According to an earlier analysis of a few hundred of the donors, 200 million or so T cells yielded roughly 110 million unique TCR beta sequences and about 300 Gb of sequence data. An early release covering 550 to 650 HLA-typed donors comprised about 300 gigabases of sequencing data and around 80 million unique TCR sequences. Of the approximately 400 genotyped donors, about 80% fell in the genetic ancestry cluster associated with self-reported Caucasian donors. The study aimed to test whether cataloging public T cell receptors could reveal signatures of past pathogen exposure. The T cell repertoires of 670 or so subjects were profiled by immunosequencing and related to cytomegalovirus serostatus. A separate validation cohort of roughly 110 different subjects was used in addition to the approximately 670-subject first cohort. High-throughput TCR immunosequencing, statistical association of individual TCRs with disease status, and machine learning were combined to predict cytomegalovirus infection status. A later analysis re-analyzed previously published TCR beta repertoires from 666 donors and added high-resolution HLA genotyping to study TCR occurrence patterns. The later analysis used no new phenotypic data to find candidate immune exposures, relying instead on TCR beta sequences and their occurrence across donors. An earlier analysis of 587 of the donors used high-throughput TCR beta sequencing to judge whether each TCR beta V gene segment behaved as functional or pseudogenic. Alongside the repertoire data, information on donor age, sex, ethnicity and CMV serostatus was compiled. A later genetic analysis used genome-wide SNP genotypes for about 65% of the 666 donors, treating that subset as a discovery cohort. Every discovery cohort repertoire had been produced on one sequencing platform. Both class I and class II loci were covered by HLA typing, at four-digit resolution. Typing coverage differed by locus: A, B, C, DRB1 and DQB1 were typed in about 620-640 donors, DQA1 in 522, DPA1 in 600 to 610, and DPB1 in 400 to 480. Roughly five DR-DQ haplotypes were treated as single units for association and clustering because of strong linkage in the cohort. Among around 400 genotyped donors of the cohort, an average of roughly 240,000 unique TCR beta nucleotide sequences were sequenced per donor, roughly 18% of them non-productive. Broader findings and caveats from the paper: Linkage disequilibrium might explain the correlated functional status among segregating V segments, but an unknown experimental factor could not be ruled out. Across donors, most TCR sequences were observed very rarely, whereas some public TCRs were present in many individuals. In vitro tests confirmed that three of the cytomegalovirus-associated TCR beta chains recognize cytomegalovirus antigens. Because counts were too low, roughly 17 rarely observed V segments, including chromosome 9 orphons, were left out of the earlier analysis of about 500 of the donors. A later genetic analysis reported fewer N-insertions in productive TCRs among donors in an Asian-associated ancestry cluster than the roughly 670-donor mean. A later genetic analysis associated a missense DCLRE1C variant with V-gene and J-gene trimming of TCR beta chains, and an independent cohort replicated the association. For the cohort, immune exposure information was limited to CMV serostatus. A later analysis associated about 17,000 TCR beta sequences with specific HLA alleles at a false discovery rate of 0.05. In both the original and validation cohorts, the classifier was reported to diagnose cytomegalovirus status with high specificity and sensitivity. It was suggested by the authors that the approach could potentially be generalized to other disease states and immunological phenotypes. A later analysis reported that several top co-occurrence clusters appeared linked to parvovirus B19, influenza, CMV and Epstein-Barr virus. A further reported finding was that TCR beta sequences accurately predicted the HLA-A and HLA-B alleles for most subjects in the first cohort. Roughly uniform sequencing depth across donors was assumed in presence/absence analyses, although this assumption may not hold. HLA typing was unavailable for some donors at each locus, so association tests used only the typed subset. A cluster of highly shared sequence variants was judged likely to represent a technical artifact of the sequencing pipeline. Compared with equally common non-associated chains, HLA-associated TCR beta chains in a later analysis were more clonally expanded and had lower generation probabilities. An earlier analysis of approximately 540 of the donors showed that most TCR beta V segments appeared in productive rearrangements either about 87% or about 30% of the time, which broadly matched IMGT annotations. Some IMGT-functional V segments, including TRBV6-2 and TRBV6-3, could not be told apart with the 87-base-pair reads, so those segments were excluded. In a later analysis, the rate of TCR association differed among HLA loci, with DRB1 alleles having the most associated TCRs and HLA-C alleles having the fewest. In this cohort, only TCR beta chains were sequenced, and detectable features were limited by the absence of alpha or paired-chain data. The study gave a list of some 150 TCR beta chains associated with cytomegalovirus. When HLA alleles, especially DR and DQ, strongly co-occurred, TCR associations were difficult to assign to individual alleles. Most CMV-associated TCR beta chains appeared to be HLA-restricted in a later analysis, and the HLA associations seemed to be driven largely by CMV exposure.

This clone has a handful of counts. Its antigen specificity is not known. No per-base quality is available; no much larger clone lies one base away. Libraries were constructed by the immunoSEQ multiplex PCR assay. The multiplex PCR relied on a mix of 60 forward primers for TCR Vbeta segments and 13 reverse primers for TCR Jbeta segments. The CDR3 region of rearranged TCR beta genes was amplified from genomic DNA by a multiplex PCR assay. The Illumina HiSeq System was used to sequence the amplified TCR beta libraries as 87-base-pair reads. In the paper's pipeline: A later analysis tallied 75 million to 95 million unique TCR beta chains across the 700 or so repertoires, and approximately 11 million of those chains were shared by two or more donors. Raw reads were error-corrected and collapsed into unique sequences by a nearest-neighbor algorithm in which closely related sequences were merged to remove PCR and sequencing errors. To assign V, D and J gene segments, CDR3 sequences were aligned to IMGT reference sequences. For a sequence to be retained, a match of at least six nucleotides to both a V gene segment and a J gene segment was required. A rearrangement was called productive if the CDR3 had no stop codons and remained in frame with V and J, and every other rearrangement was called non-productive. CDR3 was defined according to IMGT convention as the region running from the second conserved V-encoded cysteine to the conserved J-encoded phenylalanine. Sequences without an unambiguous match to a single V gene segment were excluded from the earlier analysis of 450 to 750 of the donors. In an earlier analysis of more than 500 of the donors, a V segment was called functional when productive rearrangements were above 56.7%, and segregating when the standard deviation between donors exceeded 5%. To diagnose cytomegalovirus status from the catalog of TCR beta chain sequences, a statistical classification framework was built. V and J gene assignment, in a later analysis, came from comparing TCR nucleotide sequences with IMGT/GENE-DB human TR gene sequences. The TCRdist pipeline was used in a later analysis to assign CDR3 sequences and most-parsimonious VDJ recombination scenarios. In a later analysis, every TCR beta chain was defined by the combination of its CDR3 amino acid sequence and its V-gene family, and reads without a unique V-gene family were dropped. A later analysis removed roughly 590 highly shared, low-generation-probability nucleotide sequences to deal with suspected cross-contamination and a sequencing artifact. For each public chain, a later analysis derived a clonal expansion index from normalized ranks of inferred template counts within each repertoire. In a later analysis, generation probabilities were computed using a VDJ recombination model fitted to out-of-frame rearrangements, and the results were checked against IGoR. Hypergeometric tests were used in a later analysis to score TCR-TCR, TCR-HLA and TCR-CMV co-occurrence, with a repertoire-size bias correction applied to the TCR pairs. In a later analysis, false discovery rates were estimated by permuting HLA or CMV assignments 20 times. In a later analysis, co-occurring TCRs were grouped with DBSCAN, and TCRdist sequence similarity was added when clustering was performed within HLA-allele-positive subsets. Co-occurrence clustering excluded repertoires with fewer than 30,000 or more than 120,000 public chains, plus five with anomalous nucleotide sharing. This immuneACCESS table, as held by TCRdb, lists in-frame sequences with V and J called but not all clones. Of the missing ones, under half trace to an unresolved V gene in checked studies; the others have no known cause. D and trimming were read from the DNA, whereas the V and J calls and clone size are those reported in that table. The sample profile shows 150,000 to 200,000 clones; about three quarters of them were found once. About 4.5% of the sample goes to the ten largest clones.

In total, approximately 690 healthy bone marrow donors made up the cohort. All cohort members were sampled while nominally healthy, although unrecorded immune exposures were likely present. The donor tested CMV seropositive and was one of the 289 seropositive cohort members. Each donor provided a peripheral blood sample, and peripheral blood mononuclear cells were used for TCR beta sequencing. The Qiagen DNeasy Blood Extraction Kit was used to extract genomic DNA from the blood cell samples. Including the terminal cysteine and phenylalanine, the CDR3 comprises 17 residues. Just CDR3 DNA is preserved here, 51 bases in frame from base 1. Reading the germline V gene (reference sequence) gives CDR1 GTSNPN and CDR2 SVGIG. V gives up 0 bases and J gives up 4 bases, and the segment between their germline ends measures 16 bases.

The source material was PBMCs. This TCR came from a man between 18 and 35 years old in good health and CMV-seropositive. The chain was built from TRBV30 and TRBJ2-6; matching of 6 bases hints at TRBD1 as the D gene. In nucleotides, the sequence is TGTGCCTGGAGTGTACAGGGCTTTACGGGAGGGGCCAACGTCCTGACTTTC. Translated, this is CAWSVQGFTGGANVLTF.